These 32 T cell receptor beta chains originate from one sample sequenced in a study of T cells in Graves' hyperthyroidism and ophthalmopathy. RNA transcripts were the template for amplifying TCR beta CDR3 regions. The TCR CDR3 first-round RT-PCR relied on the HTBI primer set. MiXCR, applied by TCRdb to the multiplex PCR reads, yields one record per CDR3 protein. This repertoire shows around 600,000 distinct CDR3 sequences, about 45% found once; its top ten account for about 7.2%. The sequencing sample was made of peripheral blood or thyroid tissue (not recorded which). The source is an adult man with Graves' disease, either hyperthyroidism or ophthalmopathy (not recorded which).

The chain has TRBV6-5 and TRBJ1-2; TRBD1 might be the D (6 bases). CDR3 length: 15 amino acids. Germline V gives CDR1 MNHEY, CDR2 SVGAGI. Trimming cost V 5 bases and J 2 bases, with 15 bases left between them. The chain's CDR3 is CASSLSGTLNYGYTF. The CDR3 DNA follows: TGTGCCAGCAGTCTATCCGGGACACTCAACTATGGCTACACCTTC.

The V call is TRBV2, the J call TRBJ2-6; D perhaps matches TRBD1 (5 bases). This CDR3 is built from 16 residues. Trimming removed 8 bases from V and 4 bases from J, with 18 bases in between. Germline V gene lookup returns CDR1 SNHLY and CDR2 FYNNEI. CDR3 bases: TGTGCCAGCTGCCAGGGCGAGAGGACAGGGGCCAACGTCCTGACTTTC. Translated, it gives CASCQGERTGANVLTF.

This clonotype was picked up a small number of times. The chain has TRBV12-3 or TRBV12-4 and TRBJ1-5; a possible D gene is TRBD1 (5 bases). V gave up 3 bases and J gave up 6 bases, with 12 bases separating them. This CDR3 comprises 14 residues. CDR3 residues: CASSFATDLQPQHF. CDR3 in DNA: TGTGCCAGCAGTTTTGCGACAGACCTTCAGCCCCAGCATTTT.

This clonotype was counted once. The rearrangement uses TRBV10-3 and TRBJ1-2; D remains unclear. Trimming left V 10 bases short and J 2 bases short, with 14 bases between. CDR1 ENHRY and CDR2 SYGVKD come from the germline V gene. The CDR3 sequence is 13 residues long. The CDR3 DNA reads as TGTGCCAATAGTCTCACGCTGAACTATGGCTACACCTTC. It encodes CANSLTLNYGYTF.

This clonotype has at least ten counts. This rearrangement joins TRBV29-1 to TRBJ1-1; D is ambiguous. Trimming stripped 4 bases from V and 4 bases from J, with 16 bases between. The germline gives CDR1 SQVTM, CDR2 ANQGSEA. The CDR3 consists of 14 residues. The CDR3 reads CSVASINWGTEAFF. CDR3 DNA sequence: TGCAGCGTTGCTTCCATCAACTGGGGCACTGAAGCTTTCTTT.

The V gene is TRBV7-2, the J gene TRBJ2-6; the match to TRBD1 covers 7 bases. V shed 11 bases and J 0 bases; nucleotides not matched to a gene: 13. Germline V CDR1 and CDR2: SGHTA, FQGNSA. CDR3 length: 17 residues. The CDR3 protein is CAWSTGTVASGANVLTF. CDR3 nucleotides: TGTGCCTGGAGTACCGGGACAGTCGCCTCTGGGGCCAACGTCCTGACTTTC.

In this sample, this clonotype turned up a few times. The chain combines TRBV10-2 with TRBJ1-5; D is uncertain. V was cut by 8 bases and J by 2 bases, with 19 bases left in between. Germline CDR1 is WSHSY and CDR2 is SAAADI. The length of the CDR3 is 16 residues. For the CDR3, the DNA is TGCGCCAGCTTGGGCAGGTCTGCGGGTGGCAATCAGCCCCAGCATTTT. Residues: CASLGRSAGGNQPQHF.

The V and J genes are TRBV24-1 and TRBJ2-2; TRBD1 matches 7 bases. The junction had 7 bases not matched to a gene; V was cut back by 4 bases and J by 3 bases. The CDR3 contains 16 residues. In germline, CDR1 is KGHDR, CDR2 SFDVKD. The CDR3 DNA reads as TGTGCCACCAGTGACCCTTCGACAGGGCACACCGGGGAGCTGTTTTTT. This translates into CATSDPSTGHTGELFF.

This clonotype was seen repeatedly, ten times or more. This chain connects TRBV12-3 or TRBV12-4 to TRBJ1-6; D unclear. Trimming stripped 5 bases from V and 8 bases from J, with 7 bases between. The CDR3 extends over 12 amino acids. CDR3 amino acids: CASSPQHSPLHF. DNA for the CDR3: TGTGCCAGCAGTCCACAGCATTCACCCCTCCACTTT.

A note on this clonotype: A much bigger clone sits one base away, suggesting this may be a read error. The V and J genes are TRBV11-1 and TRBJ1-1, with a tentative D call TRBD1 (5 bases). Germline V gene lookup returns CDR1 SGHAT and CDR2 FQDESV (reference sequence). The CDR3 has 13 residues. With 1 base removed from V and 8 bases from J, the gap between germline ends came to 11 bases. In DNA, the CDR3 is TGTGCCAGCAGCTTAGAGCAGGGCGTGGAAGCTTTCTTT. This encodes CASSLEQGVEAFF.

V usage is TRBV12-3 or TRBV12-4 and J usage is TRBJ2-7; 7 bases line up with TRBD2. CDR3 length: 14 residues. The junction had 11 bases not matched to a gene; V was cut back by 6 bases and J by 6 bases. CDR3 DNA sequence: TGTGCCAGCAGCTCCCGTAGCGGGCCGTCCGAGCAGTACTTC. Translating it yields CASSSRSGPSEQYF.

The V and J genes are TRBV7-2 and TRBJ1-4, with D possibly TRBD1 on 6 matching bases. The CDR3 sequence is 16 residues long. CDR1 is SGHTA, CDR2 FQGNSA, per germline. Trimming shortened V by 5 bases and J by 2 bases, and 15 bases separated the two germline ends. Written as DNA, the CDR3 is TGTGCCAGCAGCCCAGAACAGGGAACCACTAATGAAAAACTGTTTTTT. Amino acid sequence: CASSPEQGTTNEKLFF.

This clonotype was observed at least ten times. V and J are TRBV5-5 and TRBJ1-1; 7 nucleotides agree with TRBD1. J lost 4 bases, V lost 2 bases, and 2 bases had no gene match. There are 13 residues in the CDR3. Germline values: CDR1 SGHKS, CDR2 YYEKEE (reference sequence). CDR3 sequence reads: CASSLTGATEAFF. The CDR3 DNA is TGTGCCAGCAGCTTAACAGGGGCCACTGAAGCTTTCTTT.

The CDR3 reads CASSIRNSPLHF. For the CDR3, the DNA is TGTGCCAGTAGTATTCGGAATTCACCCCTCCACTTT. V gene TRBV19 combines with J gene TRBJ1-6; D unresolved. With 3 bases removed from V and 7 bases from J, the gap between germline ends came to 4 bases. CDR3 length: 12 residues. The germline gives CDR1 LNHDA, CDR2 SQIVND (reference sequence). Using reference TRBV19 and TRBJ1-6 for the parts outside the CDR3, the full variable domain is DGGITQSPKYLFRKEGQNVTLSCEQNLNHDAMYWYRQDPGQGLRLIYYSQIVNDFQKGDIAEGYSVSREKKESFPLTVTSAQKNPTAFYLCASSIRNSPLHFGNGTRLTVT.

This rearrangement joins TRBV19 to TRBJ1-2; D may be TRBD1 (5 bases). The CDR3 runs 14 residues. The germline V and J ends were trimmed by 5 bases and 5 bases, with 15 bases remaining between them. Germline CDR1 and CDR2: LNHDA and SQIVND (reference sequence). For the CDR3, the DNA is TGTGCCAGTAGTGGGGCAGGCACTCGGTATGGCTACACCTTC. Amino acid sequence: CASSGAGTRYGYTF.

The chain carries TRBV6-5 and TRBJ1-2; D gene uncertain. The CDR3 is made up of 14 amino acids. The germline gives CDR1 MNHEY, CDR2 SVGAGI. V dropped 2 bases and J dropped 6 bases, with 13 bases sitting between them. The CDR3 DNA reads as TGTGCCAGCAGTTACAGGACCAAGCGGGATGGCTACACCTTC. Translated, it gives CASSYRTKRDGYTF.

The chain carries TRBV7-9 and TRBJ1-1; TRBD1 matches at 8 bases. The V segment lost 4 bases and the J segment 5 bases; nucleotides outside the gene matches: 9. The germline V gene encodes CDR1 SEHNR and CDR2 FQNEAQ (reference sequence). This CDR3 has 15 amino acids. The CDR3 DNA follows: TGTGCCAGCAGCTCAGTGACAGGGGCAGGGACTGAAGCTTTCTTT. This translates into CASSSVTGAGTEAFF. Based on the CDR3 plus reference TRBV7-9 and TRBJ1-1, the full variable domain is DTGVSQNPRHKITKRGQNVTFRCDPISEHNRLYWYRQTLGQGPEFLTYFQNEAQLEKSRLLSDRFSAERPKGSFSTLEIQRTEQGDSAMYLCASSSVTGAGTEAFFGQGTRLTVV.

Details on this clonotype: A much larger clone lies one base from this, so it may be a read error. This chain connects TRBV7-7 to TRBJ2-5, with TRBD1 matching over 7 bases. Germline V gene lookup returns CDR1 SSHAT and CDR2 FNYEAQ (reference sequence). The length of the CDR3 is 15 residues. The CDR3 DNA reads TGTGCTAGCAGCTTAGGGGGCGCGCGAGGAGAGACCCAGTACTTC. Translated: CASSLGGARGETQYF.

This chain connects TRBV7-2 to TRBJ1-1; maybe TRBD1 (5 bases). V dropped 8 bases and J dropped 1 base, with 14 bases sitting between them. The germline V gene encodes CDR1 SGHTA and CDR2 FQGNSA. The CDR3 is 14 residues long. CDR3 protein: CASLGGPGNTEAFF. Written as DNA, the CDR3 is TGTGCCAGCCTCGGGGGTCCGGGGAACACTGAAGCTTTCTTT. The complete variable domain, with remaining parts taken from reference TRBV7-2 and TRBJ1-1, reads GAGVSQSPSNKVTEKGKDVELRCDPISGHTALYWYRQSLGQGLEFLIYFQGNSAPDKSGLPSDRFSAERTGGSVSTLTIQRTQQEDSAVYLCASLGGPGNTEAFFGQGTRLTVV.

The table lists this clonotype with a few counts. The rearrangement joins TRBV12-3 or TRBV12-4 to TRBJ1-1, with 8 positions matching TRBD1. Trimming removed 5 bases from V and 8 bases from J; junction bases left unmatched: 7. This CDR3 has 13 residues. The DNA of the CDR3 is TGTGCCAGCAGTCCGGACAGGGTGAAAGAAGCTTTCTTT. Its translation is CASSPDRVKEAFF.

V and J are TRBV29-1 and TRBJ2-2, with D tentatively TRBD2 (5 bases). CDR1 and CDR2 from the germline V gene are SQVTM and ANQGSEA. Trimming pared 0 bases from V and 0 bases from J, leaving 8 bases between. This CDR3 region has 15 residues. The CDR3 sequence is CSVEDHGTNTGELFF. The CDR3 DNA reads as TGCAGCGTTGAAGATCACGGGACGAACACCGGGGAGCTGTTTTTT.

This clonotype was seen repeatedly, ten times or more. The chain has TRBV9 and TRBJ2-5, with D tentatively TRBD2 (5 bases). V lost 3 bases, J lost 5 bases, and 14 bases lay in between. There are 14 residues in the CDR3. CDR1 and CDR2 from the germline V gene are SGDLS and YYNGEE. The CDR3 region is CASSGSGTWETQYF. As DNA, the CDR3 is TGTGCCAGCAGCGGCAGCGGTACATGGGAGACCCAGTACTTC.

About this clonotype itself: This may stem from a read error, because a much larger clone lies one nucleotide away. The chain links TRBV2 to TRBJ1-6; D is undetermined. CDR1 and CDR2 from the germline V gene are SNHLY and FYNNEI. The CDR3 has 16 residues. Here the CDR3 reads CASSEGRISRNSPPHF. The CDR3 DNA reads as TGTGCCAGCAGTGAAGGACGGATTAGTCGCAATTCACCCCCCCACTTT.

The chain uses TRBV2 and TRBJ1-1; unclear D gene. This CDR3 region has 13 residues. With 7 bases removed from V and 7 bases from J, the gap between germline ends came to 16 bases. Germline-derived CDR1 and CDR2 are SNHLY and FYNNEI. The CDR3 sequence is CASISVRAYEAFF. The CDR3 nucleotides read TGTGCCAGCATTTCGGTAAGGGCCTATGAAGCTTTCTTT.

Comment on this clonotype: This may be a read error, as it is one base from a much larger clone. The V call is TRBV7-2, the J call TRBJ1-1, with D possibly TRBD1 on 5 matching bases. The CDR3 is 15 amino acids. Germline CDR1 and CDR2: SGHTA and FQGNSA. The CDR3, as DNA: TGTGCCAGCAGCGCCGGATTCGGGGCCAACACTGAAGCTTGCTTT. It specifies CASSAGFGANTEACF.

This clonotype was seen a few times. The chain employs TRBV2 and TRBJ2-2; D is perhaps TRBD1 (6 bases). The germline V and J ends were trimmed by 6 bases and 4 bases, with 18 bases remaining between them. Germline V gene sequence: CDR1 SNHLY, CDR2 FYNNEI. This CDR3 has 16 amino acids. This chain's CDR3 is CASSSGTIISTGELFF. As DNA, the CDR3 is TGTGCCAGCAGCTCCGGGACAATAATCTCCACCGGGGAGCTGTTTTTT.

V is TRBV5-1 and J is TRBJ2-6; no reliable D call. The germline CDR1 and CDR2 sequences are SGHRS and YFSETQ. The CDR3 is 13 amino acids. Trimming pared 6 bases from V and 4 bases from J, leaving 8 bases between. The CDR3 sequence is CASKITGANVLTF. CDR3 DNA: TGCGCCAGCAAGATTACGGGGGCCAACGTCCTGACTTTC.

Details on this clonotype: This likely comes from a read error, as the CDR3 has no conserved phenylalanine or tryptophan at its end. The DNA is left out, because the CDR3 cannot be placed on it with certainty; the CDR3 is given as TCRdb lists it. This rearrangement joins TRBV25-1 to TRBJ2-5. 8 amino acids form the CDR3, both terminal residues included. Germline V gives CDR1 MGHDK, CDR2 SYGVNS. This CDR3 is CASSESRT.

This clonotype occurred many times. The gene calls are TRBV10-3 and TRBJ1-1; TRBD1 agrees at 8 bases. Germline lookup yields CDR1 ENHRY and CDR2 SYGVKD. The CDR3 extends over 14 amino acids. Trimming removed 10 bases from V and 0 bases from J; junction bases left unmatched: 7. The CDR3 nucleotides read TGTGCCACCAGACAGGGGACGATGAACACTGAAGCTTTCTTT. The encoded protein is CATRQGTMNTEAFF.

This clonotype was counted between two and nine times. The chain carries TRBV24-1 and TRBJ1-2, with D possibly matching TRBD1 (6 bases). V was cut by 12 bases and J by 1 base, with 14 bases left in between. CDR1 is KGHDR, CDR2 SFDVKD, per germline. This CDR3 comprises 13 residues. Written as DNA, the CDR3 is TGTGCCCAACGTCGGACAGATAACTATGGCTACACCTTC. Residues: CAQRRTDNYGYTF.

The chain combines TRBV7-3 with TRBJ1-6; D remains unclear. The germline CDR1 and CDR2 sequences are SGHTA and FQGTGA. The CDR3 consists of 17 residues. The germline V and J ends were trimmed by 8 bases and 6 bases, with 23 bases remaining between them. Here the CDR3 DNA reads TGTGCCAGCGCCTTAACAGCTAGATCAATTTCTAATTCACCCCTCCACTTT. Protein: CASALTARSISNSPLHF.

A word on this clonotype: This may be a read error, as it is one base from a much larger clone. CDR3 in amino acids: CAISAPTGQGYEQYF. The CDR3 DNA is TGTGCCATCAGTGCACCAACGGGCCAGGGCTACGAGCAGTACTTC. The V call is TRBV10-3, the J call TRBJ2-7, with a tentative D call TRBD1 (5 bases). Germline CDR1 ENHRY, CDR2 SYGVKD. The CDR3 consists of 15 residues. Trimming removed 4 bases at V and 3 bases at J, with 16 bases between.